What follows describes a single T cell receptor beta chain. The sample belongs to a study of blood T cell repertoires in COVID-19. Overall study context: PBMCs, B-cell-depleted T cells, or T cells were the source of the cDNA or gDNA that made up the material.

The CDR3 covers 14 residues. V was clipped by 1 base and J by 2 bases, with 8 bases between them. Germline CDR1 and CDR2: LGHDT and YNNKEL (reference sequence). Profiled with immunoSEQ multiplex PCR; TCRdb holds only in-frame clones, not every one. Of around 81,000 clones listed, about four fifths were seen once; the top ten hold approximately 7%. Specimen: peripheral blood. The origin of this receptor is a human donor in a cohort sampled during active COVID-19. This chain links TRBV3-1 (or the pseudogene TRBV3-2) with TRBJ2-5; D gene unclear. DNA of the CDR3: TGTGCCAGCAGCCAAGGGGCCACTCAAGAGACCCAGTACTTC. Its protein product is CASSQGATQETQYF.